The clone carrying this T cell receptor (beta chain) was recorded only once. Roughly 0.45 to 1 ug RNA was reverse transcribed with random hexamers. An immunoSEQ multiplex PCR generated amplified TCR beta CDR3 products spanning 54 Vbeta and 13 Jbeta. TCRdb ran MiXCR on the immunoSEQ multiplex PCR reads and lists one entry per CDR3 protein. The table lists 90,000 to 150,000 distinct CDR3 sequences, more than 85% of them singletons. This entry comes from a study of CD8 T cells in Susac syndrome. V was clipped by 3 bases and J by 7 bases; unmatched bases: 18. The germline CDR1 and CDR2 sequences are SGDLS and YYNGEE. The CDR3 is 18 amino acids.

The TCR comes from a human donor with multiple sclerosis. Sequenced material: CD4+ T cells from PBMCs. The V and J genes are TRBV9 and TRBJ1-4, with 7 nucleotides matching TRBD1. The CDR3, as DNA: TGTGCCAGCAGCGCGAGGATTGGTTACAGGGGAGAGCGTGAAAAACTGTTTTTT. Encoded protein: CASSARIGYRGEREKLFF. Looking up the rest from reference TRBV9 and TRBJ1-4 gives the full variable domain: DSGVTQTPKHLITATGQRVTLRCSPRSGDLSVYWYQQSLDQGLQFLIQYYNGEERAKGNILERFSAQQFPDLHSELNLSSLELGDSALYFCASSARIGYRGEREKLFFGSGTQLSVL.